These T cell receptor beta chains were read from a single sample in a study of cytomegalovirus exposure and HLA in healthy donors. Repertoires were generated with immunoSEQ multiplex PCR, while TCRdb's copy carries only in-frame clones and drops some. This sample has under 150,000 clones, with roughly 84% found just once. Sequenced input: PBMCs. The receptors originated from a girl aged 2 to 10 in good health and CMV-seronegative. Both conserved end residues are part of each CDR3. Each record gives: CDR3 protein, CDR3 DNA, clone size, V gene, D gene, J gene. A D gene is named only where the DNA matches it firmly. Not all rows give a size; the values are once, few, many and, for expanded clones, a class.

CASSYPGSGYEQYF | TGTGCCAGCAGCTACCCCGGGAGCGGCTACGAGCAGTACTTC | . | TRBV7-2 | . | TRBJ2-7
CAWSVILAGGTDTQYF | TGTGCCTGGAGTGTAATACTAGCGGGGGGCACAGATACGCAGTATTTT | . | TRBV30 | TRBD2 | TRBJ2-3
CASSKGGYIYEQYF | TGTGCCAGCAGCAAGGGGGGGTACATCTACGAGCAGTACTTC | . | TRBV21-1 | . | TRBJ2-7
CAWSSGARGGQYF | TGTGCCTGGAGTTCGGGGGCTAGGGGGGGCCAGTACTTC | . | TRBV30 | . | TRBJ2-5
CASSEGVDIYGYTF | TGCGCCAGCAGCGAGGGGGTCGATATCTATGGCTACACCTTC | once | TRBV5-1 | . | TRBJ1-2
CASSQVWATGELFF | TGTGCCAGCAGCCAAGTTTGGGCGACCGGGGAGCTGTTTTTT | . | TRBV4-2 | . | TRBJ2-2
CASSLQYEQYF | TGTGCCAGCAGCTTACAGTACGAGCAGTACTTC | few | TRBV7-9 | . | TRBJ2-7
CASSPTTGGKPTNTEAFF | TGTGCCAGCAGCCCAACCACAGGGGGAAAACCTACGAACACTGAAGCTTTCTTT | . | TRBV7-9 | TRBD1 | TRBJ1-1
CASMTTSATFSGTDTQYF | TGTGCCAGCATGACAACTAGCGCCACGTTCTCCGGCACAGATACGCAGTATTTT | . | TRBV4-2 | TRBD2 | TRBJ2-3
CASSNSGTAKPQHF | TGTGCCAGTAGTAATTCCGGGACAGCCAAGCCCCAGCATTTT | . | TRBV19 | TRBD1 | TRBJ1-5
CASSWGGTTGETQYF | TGCGCCAGCAGCTGGGGCGGGACTACCGGGGAGACCCAGTACTTC | . | TRBV5-1 | TRBD2 | TRBJ2-5
CASSQAVGQGARDEQFF | TGTGCCAGCAGCCAAGCCGTGGGACAGGGGGCTCGAGATGAGCAGTTCTTC | once | TRBV14 | TRBD1 | TRBJ2-1
CASSGGNRGGTGELFF | TGTGCCAGCAGCGGGGGAAACAGGGGCGGTACCGGGGAGCTGTTTTTT | . | TRBV9 | TRBD1 | TRBJ2-2
CASSVGSGSTDTQYF | TGTGCCAGCAGCGTAGGTAGCGGGAGCACAGATACGCAGTATTTT | . | TRBV9 | TRBD2 | TRBJ2-3
CASERAGGYNEQFF | TGTGCTAGTGAGCGAGCGGGGGGCTACAATGAGCAGTTCTTC | . | TRBV12-5 | TRBD2 | TRBJ2-1
CASSSSGTVYEQYF | TGCGCCAGCAGCTCATCCGGGACAGTCTACGAGCAGTACTTC | . | TRBV7-2 | TRBD1 | TRBJ2-7
CARTSGSEDTQYF | TGTGCCCGGACTAGCGGGAGTGAAGATACGCAGTATTTT | once | TRBV30 | TRBD2 | TRBJ2-3
CASSHVVGGSTEAFF | TGCGCCAGCAGCCATGTGGTCGGGGGGAGCACTGAAGCTTTCTTT | few | TRBV4-1 | . | TRBJ1-1
CASSEQTGTSTDTQYF | TGTGCCAGCAGTGAACAGACAGGGACTAGCACAGATACGCAGTATTTT | . | TRBV6-1 | . | TRBJ2-3
CASSTQGAGQPQHF | TGTGCCAGCAGCACACAGGGGGCTGGGCAGCCCCAGCATTTT | . | TRBV6-1 | TRBD1 | TRBJ1-5
CASSPQGFYTEAFF | TGTGCCAGCAGTCCTCAGGGATTTTACACTGAAGCTTTCTTT | . | TRBV28 | . | TRBJ1-1
CASSEVEANTGELFF | TGTGCCAGCAGTGAAGTGGAGGCCAACACCGGGGAGCTGTTTTTT | . | TRBV2 | . | TRBJ2-2
CASSSGTGNPDTQYF | TGTGCCAGCAGCTCCGGGACAGGCAACCCAGATACGCAGTATTTT | . | TRBV7-3 | TRBD1 | TRBJ2-3
CASRQTRSEQFF | TGTGCCAGCAGGCAGACTAGAAGCGAGCAGTTCTTC | few | TRBV2 | . | TRBJ2-1